This T cell receptor (beta chain) was captured by sequencing in a study of monozygotic twins with inflammatory bowel disease. About this clonotype itself: Its antigen remains unknown.

Findings of the study overall: Discordant twins showed the same repertoire similarity as concordant twins, possibly from limited power.

With eight separate reactions per sample, the authors made cDNA. Via template switching, UMIs carrying a 6-nucleotide sample barcode were introduced. TCRdb reprocessed the 5' RACE reads and stores each CDR3 protein as one record, lacking DNA. The sample table includes 420,000 or so distinct CDR3 sequences. An approximately 2.5 ml blood sample was drawn per donor. CDR3 length: 14 amino acids. Germline V gene data show CDR1 as KGHDR and CDR2 as SFDVKD. The sequenced material came from blood. V is TRBV24-1 and J is TRBJ1-5; TCRdb's D call, TRBD1, is unchecked because there is no DNA. The TCR comes from a human donor with ulcerative colitis or Crohn's disease, or a healthy co-twin of an affected twin (not recorded which). CDR3 residues: CATSDPGELQPQHF.